This T cell receptor (beta chain) was profiled in a study of T cell responses to AZD1222 COVID-19 vaccine. This clone was recorded once. Its antigen is unknown. Study-level points and caveats: Only a handful of people who got AZD1222 tested seropositive at baseline. It was only after the peak T cell response that any repertoires were sampled. An increase in Spike-specific TCR breadth and depth was observed after two AZD1222 doses.

The assay was immunoSEQ multiplex PCR, and TCRdb's table has in-frame clones only and misses some. Here the sample spans about 110,000 clones, approximately 88% being singletons. This TCR derives from an adult in good health. Sequenced here: peripheral blood, sampled on day 0 of AZD1222 vaccination.

CDR3 nucleotides: TGTGCCAGCAGTCTCTCAGGGCGACAGCCCCAGCATTTT. As protein: CASSLSGRQPQHF. The rearrangement joins TRBV27 to TRBJ1-5, with D perhaps TRBD1 (5 bases). Germline V gene sequence: CDR1 MNHEY, CDR2 SMNVEV (reference sequence). V was shortened by 5 bases and J by 7 bases, with 12 bases between the two germline ends. The length of the CDR3 is 13 residues.